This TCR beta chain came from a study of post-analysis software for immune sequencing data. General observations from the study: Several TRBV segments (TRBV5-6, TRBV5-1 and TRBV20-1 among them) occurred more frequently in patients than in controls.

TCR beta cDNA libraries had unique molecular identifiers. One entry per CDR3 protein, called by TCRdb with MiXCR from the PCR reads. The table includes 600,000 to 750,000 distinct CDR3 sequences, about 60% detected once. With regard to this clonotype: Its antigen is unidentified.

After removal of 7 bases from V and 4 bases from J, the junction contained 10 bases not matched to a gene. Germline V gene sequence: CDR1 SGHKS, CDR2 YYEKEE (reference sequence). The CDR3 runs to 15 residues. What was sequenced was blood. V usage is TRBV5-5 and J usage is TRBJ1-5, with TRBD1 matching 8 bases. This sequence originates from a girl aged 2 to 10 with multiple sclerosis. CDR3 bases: TGTGCCAGCGGATCGACAGGGGTAAGGAATCAGCCCCAGCATTTT. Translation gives CASGSTGVRNQPQHF.